This T cell receptor beta chain is drawn from a study of blood T cells in healthy people across ages. The authors isolated at least 6.5 million PBMCs per sample. This clonotype was detected only a few times. Next came a second PCR, run for about 7 to 12 cycles, which used a sample-barcoded 5' primer along with a J-beta primer mix. TCRdb re-called the 5' RACE reads with MiXCR, one entry per CDR3 protein. The data hold 1.5 million to 2 million distinct CDR3 sequences, with about 35% observed a single time. The CDR3 sequence is 16 residues long. Germline CDR1 is SGHVS and CDR2 is FNYEAQ. V lost 1 base and J 8 bases, leaving 15 bases between the germline ends.

The chain couples TRBV7-6 to TRBJ1-6, with unresolved D. Input material: blood. The source is a woman between 25 and 40 years old in good health. CDR3 sequence (DNA): TGTGCCAGCAGCTTAGGAGCATCGGGGAGAGATTCACCCCTCCACTTT. Amino acids: CASSLGASGRDSPLHF.